Given below is one T cell receptor beta chain in context. Its antigen is currently unknown. CD45RO negativity and positive selection for CCR7 defined naive CD8 cells, a population that excluded terminally differentiated effector memory CD45RA+ cells. Donors had no recently reported acute infections or vaccinations and were HIV-negative. The data stem from a study of shared clonotypes between healthy human individuals. TCRdb's table, derived via immunoSEQ multiplex PCR, lists solely in-frame clones and lacks some. The data hold fewer than 850,000 clones, with roughly 96% observed a single time. The V segment lost 1 base and the J segment 7 bases; nucleotides outside the gene matches: 5. CDR1 is MGHRA and CDR2 is YSYEKL in the germline V gene. CDR3 length: 14 residues. Overall study results and limits: Among the subsets, naive ones generally showed larger estimated richness than memory ones.

J is TRBJ2-5 and V is TRBV4-1, with 8 bases that match TRBD2. The sample consisted of naive CD8+ T cells sorted from blood. The origin of this receptor is a man under 40 in good health. CDR3 sequence: CASSQVVAGGTQYF. The CDR3 coding sequence is TGCGCCAGCAGCCAAGTAGTTGCGGGAGGGACCCAGTACTTC.